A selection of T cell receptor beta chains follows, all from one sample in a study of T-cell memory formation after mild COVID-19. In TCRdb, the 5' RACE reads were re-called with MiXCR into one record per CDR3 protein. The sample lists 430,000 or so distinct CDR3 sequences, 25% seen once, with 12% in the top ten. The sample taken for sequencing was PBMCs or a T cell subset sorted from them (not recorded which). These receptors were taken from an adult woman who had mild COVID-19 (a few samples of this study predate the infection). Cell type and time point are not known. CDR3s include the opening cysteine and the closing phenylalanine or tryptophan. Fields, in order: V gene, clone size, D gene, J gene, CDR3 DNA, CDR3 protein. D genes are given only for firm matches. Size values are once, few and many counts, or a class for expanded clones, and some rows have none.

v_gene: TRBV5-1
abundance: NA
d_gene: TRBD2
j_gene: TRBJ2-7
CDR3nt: TGCGCCAGCAGCTCTAATAGCGGGAGTATCTACGAGCAGTACTTC
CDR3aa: CASSSNSGSIYEQYF

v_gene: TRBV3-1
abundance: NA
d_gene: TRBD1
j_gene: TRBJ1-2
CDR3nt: TGTGCCAGCAGCCAAGTGAGGACAGGGGGATACACCTTC
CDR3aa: CASSQVRTGGYTF

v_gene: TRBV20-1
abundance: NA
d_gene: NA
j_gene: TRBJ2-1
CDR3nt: TGCAGTGCTAGAGCGCCAGGGTCACCTTTCCAAGAGCAGTTCTTC
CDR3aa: CSARAPGSPFQEQFF

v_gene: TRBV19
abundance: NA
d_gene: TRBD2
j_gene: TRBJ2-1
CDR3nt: TGTGCCAGTAGTATAACTAGCGGGAGTTTTGATGAGCAGTTCTTC
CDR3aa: CASSITSGSFDEQFF

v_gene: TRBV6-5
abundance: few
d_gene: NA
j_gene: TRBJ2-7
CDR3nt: TGTGCCAGCAGTTACGTCAGGACCTCCGGCTCCTACGAGCAGTACTTC
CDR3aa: CASSYVRTSGSYEQYF

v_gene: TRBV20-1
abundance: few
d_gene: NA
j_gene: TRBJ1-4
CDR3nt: TGCAGTGTTTTCCAGGGAGGAGGAAAACTGTTTTTT
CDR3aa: CSVFQGGGKLFF

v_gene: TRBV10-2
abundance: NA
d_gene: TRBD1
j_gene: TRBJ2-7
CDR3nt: TGCGCCAGCAGTGACAGGGACAGGGACGAGCAGTACTTC
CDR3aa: CASSDRDRDEQYF

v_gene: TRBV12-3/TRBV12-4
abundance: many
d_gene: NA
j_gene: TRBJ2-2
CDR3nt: TGTGCCAGCAGCCACAGGAACACCGGGGAGCTGTTTTTT
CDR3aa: CASSHRNTGELFF

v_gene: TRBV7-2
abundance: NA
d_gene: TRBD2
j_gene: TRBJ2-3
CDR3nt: TGTGCCAGCAGCTTAACCGGGGGGACCCACTTCACAGAGACGCAGTATTTT
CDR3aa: CASSLTGGTHFTETQYF

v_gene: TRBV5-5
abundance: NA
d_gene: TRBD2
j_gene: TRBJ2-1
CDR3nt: TGTGCCAGCAGTTCTGGACTAGCGGGGGACCACTCCTACAATGAGCAGTTCTTC
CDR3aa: CASSSGLAGDHSYNEQFF

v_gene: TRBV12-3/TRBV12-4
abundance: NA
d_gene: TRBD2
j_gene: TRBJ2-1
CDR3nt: TGTGCCAGCAGAGGAAACCTAGCGGGAGGGCAATACAATGAGCAGTTCTTC
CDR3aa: CASRGNLAGGQYNEQFF

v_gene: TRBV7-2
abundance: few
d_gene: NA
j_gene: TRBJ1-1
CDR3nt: TGTGCCAGCAGCTTCCCAGGACAGTACACTGAAGCTTTCTTT
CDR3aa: CASSFPGQYTEAFF

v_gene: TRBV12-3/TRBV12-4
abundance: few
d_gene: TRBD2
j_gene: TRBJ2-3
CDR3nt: TGTGCCAGCAGTTTATCCGGACTAGCGGGAGTGAGCACAGATACGCAGTATTTT
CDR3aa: CASSLSGLAGVSTDTQYF

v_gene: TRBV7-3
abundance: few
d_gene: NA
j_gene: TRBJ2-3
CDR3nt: TGTGCCAGCAGCCCCCATGGCGGTAGCACAGATACGCAGTATTTT
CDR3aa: CASSPHGGSTDTQYF

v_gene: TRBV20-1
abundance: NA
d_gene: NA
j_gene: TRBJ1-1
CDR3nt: TGCAGTGCTAGAGGGGGGCCAGGACCCTACTTCACTGAAGCTTTCTTT
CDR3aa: CSARGGPGPYFTEAFF

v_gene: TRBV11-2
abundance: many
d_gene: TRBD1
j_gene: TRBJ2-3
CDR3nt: TGTGCCAGCAGCTTAGTCTCCCGGACAGGGGGCAGGGCAGATACGCAGTATTTT
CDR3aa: CASSLVSRTGGRADTQYF

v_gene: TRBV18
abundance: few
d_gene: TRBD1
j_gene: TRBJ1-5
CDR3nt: TGTGCCAGCTCACCGGGGACAGGGGGCCATCGGGGAAGCAATCAGCCCCAGCATTTT
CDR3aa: CASSPGTGGHRGSNQPQHF

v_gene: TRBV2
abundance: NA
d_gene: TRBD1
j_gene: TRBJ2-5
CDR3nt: TGTGCCAGCACCAAGACAGGGGGCTACGGTGAGACCCAGTACTTC
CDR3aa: CASTKTGGYGETQYF

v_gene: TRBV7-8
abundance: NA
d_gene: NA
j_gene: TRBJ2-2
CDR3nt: TGTGCCAGCAGCTTAACCCGGGACGGAAAATACACCGGGGAGCTGTTTTTT
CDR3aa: CASSLTRDGKYTGELFF

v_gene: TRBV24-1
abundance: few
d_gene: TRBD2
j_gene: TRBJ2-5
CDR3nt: TGTGCCACCAGTGATTTCGGGAGGGGATCGGGCCAAGAGACCCAGTACTTC
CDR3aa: CATSDFGRGSGQETQYF

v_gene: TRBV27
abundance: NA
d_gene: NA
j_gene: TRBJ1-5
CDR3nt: TGTGCCAGCAGTCCTCCGGGAGGTTTGAGTCAGCCCCAGCATTTT
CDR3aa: CASSPPGGLSQPQHF

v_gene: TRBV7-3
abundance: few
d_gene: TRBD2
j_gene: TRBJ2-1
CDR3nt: TGTGCCAGCAGCCCCGCCGGGGGGGCTACATCTACGAATGAGCAGTTCTTC
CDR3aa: CASSPAGGATSTNEQFF

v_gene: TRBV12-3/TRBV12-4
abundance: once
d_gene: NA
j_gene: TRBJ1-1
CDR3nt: TGTGCCTCCCAGTGGCAGGGTGGGACTGAAGCTTTCTTT
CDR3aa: CASQWQGGTEAFF

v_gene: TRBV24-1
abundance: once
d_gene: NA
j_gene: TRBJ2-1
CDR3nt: TGTGCCACCAGTGACTTGGACTACAATGAGCAGTTCTTC
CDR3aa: CATSDLDYNEQFF

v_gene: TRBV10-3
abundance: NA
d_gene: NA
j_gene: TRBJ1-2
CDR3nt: TGTGCCATCAGTGCACAGCGTTATGGCTACACCTTC
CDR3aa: CAISAQRYGYTF

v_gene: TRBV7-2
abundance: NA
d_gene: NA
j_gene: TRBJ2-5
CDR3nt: TGTGCCAGCAGCTCAGACATGAACCAAGAGACCCAGTACTTC
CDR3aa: CASSSDMNQETQYF

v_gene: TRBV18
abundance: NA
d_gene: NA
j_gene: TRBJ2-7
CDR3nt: TGTGCCAGCTCTCATCCGGGTTACTCCTACGAGCAGTACTTC
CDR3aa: CASSHPGYSYEQYF

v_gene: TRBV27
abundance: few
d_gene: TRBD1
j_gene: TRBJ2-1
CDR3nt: TGTGCCAGCAGTGCGGGACAGGTATTTTCCCAGCAGTTCTTC
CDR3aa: CASSAGQVFSQQFF

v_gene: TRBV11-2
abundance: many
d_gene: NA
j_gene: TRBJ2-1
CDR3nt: TGTGCCAGCAGCTTAAGTAGGAACAATGAGCAGTTCTTC
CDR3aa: CASSLSRNNEQFF

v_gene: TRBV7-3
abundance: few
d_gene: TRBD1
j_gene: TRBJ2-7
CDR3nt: TGTGCCAGCAGCTTAAGCCCGACAGGGTCCCCCTACGAGCAGTACTTC
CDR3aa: CASSLSPTGSPYEQYF

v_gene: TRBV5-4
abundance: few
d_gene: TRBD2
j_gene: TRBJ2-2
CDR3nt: TGTGCCAGCAGCCCATCAGAGCTAGCGGGTACCGGGGAGCTGTTTTTT
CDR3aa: CASSPSELAGTGELFF

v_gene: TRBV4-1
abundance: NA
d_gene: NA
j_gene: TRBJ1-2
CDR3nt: TGCGCCAGCAGCCAATCATCGGGGTCGGAAAGGACCCCCTATGGCTACACCTTC
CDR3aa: CASSQSSGSERTPYGYTF

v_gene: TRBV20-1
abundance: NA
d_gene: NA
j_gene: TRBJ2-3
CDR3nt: TGCAGTGCCGTGGGGACTCCGCCGGATACGCAGTATTTT
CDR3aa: CSAVGTPPDTQYF

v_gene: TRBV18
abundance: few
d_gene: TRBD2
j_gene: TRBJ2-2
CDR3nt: TGTGCCAGCTCATCCCAGCGGGAGAACGGGGAGCTGTTTTTT
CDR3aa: CASSSQRENGELFF

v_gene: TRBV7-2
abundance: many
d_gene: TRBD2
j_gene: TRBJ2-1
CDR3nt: TGTGCCAGCGGACGGACTAGCGCCTACAATGAGCAGTTCTTC
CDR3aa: CASGRTSAYNEQFF

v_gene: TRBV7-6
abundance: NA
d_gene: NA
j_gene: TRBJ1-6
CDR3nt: TGTGCCAGCAGCCAGGGGCCGCTTAATTCACCCCTCCACTTT
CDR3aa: CASSQGPLNSPLHF

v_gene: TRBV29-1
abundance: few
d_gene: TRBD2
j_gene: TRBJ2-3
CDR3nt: TGCAGCGTTACTAGCGGGGGGAGCACAGATACGCAGTATTTT
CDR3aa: CSVTSGGSTDTQYF

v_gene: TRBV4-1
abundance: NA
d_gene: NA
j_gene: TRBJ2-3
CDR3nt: TGCGCCAGCAGCCAAGAGCGGGTAAATACGCAGTATTTT
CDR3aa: CASSQERVNTQYF

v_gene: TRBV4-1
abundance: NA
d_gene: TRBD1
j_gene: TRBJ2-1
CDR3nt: TGCGCCAGCAGCCACCGGACAGGGATTATCTATGAGCAGTTCTTC
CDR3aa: CASSHRTGIIYEQFF

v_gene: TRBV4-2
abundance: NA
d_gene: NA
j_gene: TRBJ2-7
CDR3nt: TGTGCCAGCAGCCAAGATTACCCGACCTACGAGCAGTACTTC
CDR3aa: CASSQDYPTYEQYF

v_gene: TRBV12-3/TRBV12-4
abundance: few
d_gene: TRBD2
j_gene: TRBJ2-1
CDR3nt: TGTGCCAGCAGTCCCCATCTAGCGGCGCCGTACAATGAGCAGTTCTTC
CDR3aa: CASSPHLAAPYNEQFF

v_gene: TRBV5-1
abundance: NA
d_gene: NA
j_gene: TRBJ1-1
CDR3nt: TGCGCCAGCAGCTTGGTAGGGTCTGAAGCTTTCTTT
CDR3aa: CASSLVGSEAFF

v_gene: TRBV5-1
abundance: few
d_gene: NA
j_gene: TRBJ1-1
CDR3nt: TGCGCCAGCAGCTTGGCCTCCCGGACAAGCACTGAAGCTTTCTTT
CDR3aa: CASSLASRTSTEAFF

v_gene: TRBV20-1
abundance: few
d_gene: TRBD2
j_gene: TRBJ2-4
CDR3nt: TGCAGTGCTAGACCCGTGACTAGCGGCGTTCACTTC
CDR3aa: CSARPVTSGVHF

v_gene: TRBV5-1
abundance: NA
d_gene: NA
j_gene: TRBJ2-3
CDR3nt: TGCGCCAGCAGCTTGGTCGGGGACGATACGCAGTATTTT
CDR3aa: CASSLVGDDTQYF

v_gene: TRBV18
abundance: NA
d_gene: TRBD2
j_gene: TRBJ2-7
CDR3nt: TGTGCCAGCTCTTCGGGAGGCGATTCCTACGAGCAGTACTTC
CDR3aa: CASSSGGDSYEQYF

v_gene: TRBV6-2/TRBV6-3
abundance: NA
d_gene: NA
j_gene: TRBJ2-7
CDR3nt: TGTGCCAGCAGTTACGCTCAGAGGGCTAACTACGAGCAGTACTTC
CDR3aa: CASSYAQRANYEQYF

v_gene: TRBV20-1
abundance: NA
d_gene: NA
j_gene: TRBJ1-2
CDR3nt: TGCAGTGCTAGAGATACCTATAGCGGCTATGGCTACACCTTC
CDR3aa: CSARDTYSGYGYTF